One and the same sample provided the 18 T cell receptor beta chains below, sequenced in a study of cytomegalovirus exposure and HLA in healthy donors. The PCR made use of 60 Vbeta and 13 Jbeta primers. The data were produced by immunoSEQ multiplex PCR, yet TCRdb's version contains in-frame clones alone and is incomplete. Among over 140,000 clones listed, around 80% were seen once. Sample: PBMCs. All receptors derive from a man under 40 in good health and CMV-seropositive.

The gene calls are TRBV18 and TRBJ2-5, with 8 bases lining up with TRBD2. This CDR3 is built from 16 residues. The J segment lost 1 base and the V segment lost 3 bases, leaving 7 bases of the junction unmatched. CDR1 and CDR2 from the germline V gene are KGHSH and LQKENI. The CDR3 protein is CASSPDRGGPQETQYF. The DNA for the CDR3 is TGTGCCAGCTCACCCGATCGCGGGGGGCCCCAAGAGACCCAGTACTTC.

V is TRBV25-1 and J is TRBJ1-1; tentatively, D is TRBD1 (6 bases). Germline V CDR1 and CDR2: MGHDK, SYGVNS. V was clipped by 7 bases and J by 5 bases, with 14 bases between them. This CDR3 contains 13 residues. In DNA form, the CDR3 reads TGTGCCAGCACCCCTTACAGGGAAACTGAAGCTTTCTTT. Its translation is CASTPYRETEAFF.

This sequence joins TRBV18 and TRBJ2-7, with D possibly being TRBD1 (5 bases). Deletions cut 3 bases from V and 6 bases from J, with 12 bases between. CDR1 and CDR2 from the germline V gene are KGHSH and LQKENI. The CDR3 is 13 residues long. CDR3 region: CASSPTGQAEQYF. The CDR3, as DNA: TGTGCCAGCTCACCCACCGGACAAGCCGAGCAGTACTTC.

A few counts support this clone. V usage is TRBV4-1 and J usage is TRBJ1-4; maybe TRBD1 (5 bases). There are 15 residues in the CDR3. Trimming cost V 0 bases and J 8 bases, with 13 bases left between them. The V gene's germline CDR1 is MGHRA and CDR2 YSYEKL. The CDR3 region has the DNA TGCGCCAGCAGCCAAGATCCAGGGAAGGGGGAAAAACTGTTTTTT. Translating gives CASSQDPGKGEKLFF.

The chain joins TRBV5-1 to TRBJ1-3, with D possibly matching TRBD1 (6 bases). Germline lookup yields CDR1 SGHRS and CDR2 YFSETQ. With 6 bases removed from V and 2 bases from J, the gap between germline ends came to 12 bases. This CDR3 is 14 amino acids long. The CDR3 DNA sequence: TGCGCCAGCACCACACAGGGAGCTGGAAACACCATATATTTT. This encodes CASTTQGAGNTIYF.

This chain links TRBV28 with TRBJ2-3; TRBD2 aligns across 10 bases. Germline V gene data show CDR1 as MDHEN and CDR2 as SYDVKM. The junction had 10 bases not matched to a gene; V was cut back by 1 base and J by 6 bases. This CDR3 has 17 residues. DNA for the CDR3: TGTGCCAGCAGTTTATTGAGCGGGAGGGGTCCGCGGGATACGCAGTATTTT. Translation: CASSLLSGRGPRDTQYF.

This chain joins TRBV10-3 and TRBJ2-5; 10 nucleotides align to TRBD2. V lost 0 bases to trimming and J lost 5 bases; unmatched junction nucleotides: 3. The germline V gene has CDR1 ENHRY and CDR2 SYGVKD. The CDR3 runs to 15 residues. The CDR3 bases are TGTGCCATCAGTGAGTCAGCGGGAGGGGCGGAGACCCAGTACTTC. Its protein product is CAISESAGGAETQYF.

In regard to this clone: Other DNA sequences in the sample encode the same CDR3. The chain couples TRBV7-9 to TRBJ2-2; 9 bases are shared with TRBD2. The CDR3 runs 18 residues. The V gene end was trimmed by 3 bases and the J gene end by 6 bases; junction bases not matched to a gene: 14. Germline V gives CDR1 SEHNR, CDR2 FQNEAQ (reference sequence). The CDR3 spells CASSFRREGPLIAGELFF. CDR3 coding DNA: TGTGCCAGCAGCTTCAGGCGGGAGGGCCCCCTTATAGCCGGGGAGCTGTTTTTT.

The chain is built from TRBV5-1 and TRBJ2-5; D might be TRBD2 (5 bases). V lost 1 base to trimming and J lost 3 bases, with 7 bases between them. The germline V gene encodes CDR1 SGHRS and CDR2 YFSETQ. The CDR3 loop spans 13 amino acids. CDR3 amino acids: CASSLRAEETQYF. The DNA of the CDR3 is TGCGCCAGCAGCTTGAGAGCGGAAGAGACCCAGTACTTC.

This rearrangement joins TRBV19 to TRBJ1-2, with 7 bases matching TRBD1. Germline loops: CDR1 LNHDA, CDR2 SQIVND (reference sequence). Trimming cost V 0 bases and J 7 bases; bases outside gene matches: 8. The CDR3 runs to 15 residues. CDR3 sequence reads: CASSIDLGTALGYTF. The CDR3 nucleotides read TGTGCCAGTAGTATAGATCTTGGGACAGCCCTTGGCTACACCTTC.

Points on this clone: Other DNA sequences in this sample translate to the same CDR3. The genes are TRBV6-5 and TRBJ1-1; 8 bases align to TRBD1. The CDR3 is 13 amino acids. The ends lost 0 bases at V and 11 bases at J; junction bases unmatched: 5. Germline V gene lookup returns CDR1 MNHEY and CDR2 SVGAGI. The CDR3: CASSYSNRGLAFF. The CDR3 nucleotides are TGTGCCAGCAGTTACTCGAACAGGGGGTTGGCTTTCTTT.

V usage is TRBV29-1 and J usage is TRBJ1-1; no definite D call. Trimming removed 1 base at V and 0 bases at J, with 6 bases between. Germline CDR1 reads SQVTM; CDR2 reads ANQGSEA. CDR3 length: 13 amino acids. The CDR3 loop reads CSVEGRLNTEAFF. The DNA of the CDR3 is TGCAGCGTTGAAGGCAGGTTGAACACTGAAGCTTTCTTT.

The chain recombines TRBV6-5 with TRBJ2-7, with D possibly matching TRBD2 (5 bases). The CDR3 runs 13 residues. V was shortened by 6 bases and J by 2 bases, with 11 bases between the two germline ends. Germline assignment: CDR1 MNHEY and CDR2 SVGAGI. The DNA for the CDR3 is TGTGCCAGCAGCTTAGCGACTACCTACGAGCAGTACTTC. Translation: CASSLATTYEQYF.

The rearrangement uses TRBV19 and TRBJ1-4, with 7 bases that match TRBD1. The J segment lost 4 bases and the V segment lost 5 bases, leaving 7 bases of the junction unmatched. The CDR3 length is 15 residues. Germline values: CDR1 LNHDA, CDR2 SQIVND (reference sequence). This CDR3 reads CASSQRGTVNEKLFF. DNA of the CDR3: TGTGCCAGTAGTCAGCGCGGGACAGTTAATGAAAAACTGTTTTTT.

This chain joins TRBV28 and TRBJ1-1; D is undetermined. Germline V gives CDR1 MDHEN, CDR2 SYDVKM. CDR3 size: 14 residues. V was trimmed by 8 bases and J by 0 bases, leaving 13 bases between them. This CDR3 is CASGPHNMNTEAFF. The CDR3 nucleotides are TGTGCCAGCGGCCCCCACAACATGAACACTGAAGCTTTCTTT.

The CDR3 sequence: CATSRGTIAGDHNEQFF. As DNA, the CDR3 is TGTGCCACCAGCAGAGGTACTATAGCGGGGGACCACAATGAGCAGTTCTTC. V is TRBV15 and J is TRBJ2-1; 9 bases are a match to TRBD2. Germline CDR1 reads LNHNV; CDR2 reads YYDKDF (reference sequence). Trimming cost V 1 base and J 5 bases; bases outside gene matches: 9. The CDR3 extends over 17 amino acids.

This sequence joins TRBV5-6 and TRBJ2-1, with 8 positions matching TRBD2. Germline loops: CDR1 SGHDT, CDR2 YYEEEE. The CDR3 contains 16 residues. The junction had 8 bases not matched to a gene; V was cut back by 5 bases and J by 1 base. CDR3 amino acids: CASSLTSAWSYNEQFF. In DNA, the CDR3 is TGTGCCAGCAGTTTGACTAGCGCCTGGTCCTACAATGAGCAGTTCTTC.

The count of this clone is one. The chain carries TRBV7-2 and TRBJ1-6, with TRBD1 identical over 12 bases. Trimming took 5 bases from V and 8 from J; bases not matched to a gene: 10. Germline V gene lookup returns CDR1 SGHTA and CDR2 FQGNSA. CDR3 length: 17 amino acids. The DNA for the CDR3 is TGTGCCAGCAGCCCAGTCGGGACAGGGGGCGCACATTCACCCCTCCACTTT. Translating it yields CASSPVGTGGAHSPLHF.